The present T cell receptor (beta chain) was sequenced within a study of tumor and adjacent non-tumor tissue in lung cancer. Study-wide findings and caveats: Top 100 clones took a larger repertoire share in normal lung. Tumor TCR diversity, when higher, was linked to shorter survival. Compared with tumor, normal lung showed significantly lower TCR diversity.

This clonotype was picked up a small number of times. Its antigen is undetermined. This may be a read error: a much more frequent sequence differs by one nucleotide. Per the germline V gene, CDR1 is MNHNS and CDR2 is SASEGT. The CDR3 spans 16 residues. No cell sorting was done before RNA was extracted from the tissue. Three rounds of nested PCR, following a modified ARM-PCR protocol, produced the TCRbeta library. TCRdb processed the multiplex PCR reads anew with MiXCR; each CDR3 protein has one entry. This sample carries over 100,000 distinct CDR3 sequences, 60% to 80% of them seen once, and the ten largest clones take 35% to 40%.

The V and J genes are TRBV6-1 and TRBJ1-1, with D possibly TRBD1 on 5 matching bases. Sequencing was carried out using lung tumor tissue. The TCR originated in a woman aged 60 to 75 with non-small cell lung cancer. CDR3 sequence reads: CASLPGGGKMNTDAFF. CDR3 DNA: TGTGCCAGCCTGCCAGGCGGGGGAAAGATGAACACTGATGCTTTCTTT.